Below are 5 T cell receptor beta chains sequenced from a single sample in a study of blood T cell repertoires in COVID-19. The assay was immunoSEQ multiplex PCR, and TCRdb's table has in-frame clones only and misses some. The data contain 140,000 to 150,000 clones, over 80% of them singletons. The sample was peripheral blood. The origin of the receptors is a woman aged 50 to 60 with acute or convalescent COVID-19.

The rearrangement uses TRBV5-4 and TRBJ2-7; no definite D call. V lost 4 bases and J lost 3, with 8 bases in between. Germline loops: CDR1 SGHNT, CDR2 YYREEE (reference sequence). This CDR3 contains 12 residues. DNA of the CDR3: TGTGCCAGCAGCGACATAAACTACGAGCAGTACTTC. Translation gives CASSDINYEQYF.

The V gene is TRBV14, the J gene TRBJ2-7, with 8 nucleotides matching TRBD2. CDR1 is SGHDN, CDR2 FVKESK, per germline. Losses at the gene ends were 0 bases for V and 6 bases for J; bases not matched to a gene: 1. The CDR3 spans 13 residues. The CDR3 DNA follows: TGTGCCAGCAGCCAAGATCTAGCGGGCGAGCAGTACTTC. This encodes CASSQDLAGEQYF. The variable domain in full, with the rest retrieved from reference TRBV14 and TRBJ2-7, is EAGVTQFPSHSVIEKGQTVTLRCDPISGHDNLYWYRRVMGKEIKFLLHFVKESKQDESGMPNNRFLAERTGGTYSTLKVQPAELEDSGVYFCASSQDLAGEQYFGPGTRLTVT.

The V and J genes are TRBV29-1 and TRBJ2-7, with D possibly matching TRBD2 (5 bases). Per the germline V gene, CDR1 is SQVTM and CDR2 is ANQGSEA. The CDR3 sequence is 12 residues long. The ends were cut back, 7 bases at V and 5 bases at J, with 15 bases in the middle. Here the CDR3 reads CSGRGTVDEQYF. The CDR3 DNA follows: TGCAGCGGCCGGGGTACAGTGGACGAGCAGTACTTC.

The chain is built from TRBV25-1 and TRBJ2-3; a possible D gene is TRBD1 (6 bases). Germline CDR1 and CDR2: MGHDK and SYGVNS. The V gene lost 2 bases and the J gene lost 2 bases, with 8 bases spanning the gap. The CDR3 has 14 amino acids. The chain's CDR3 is CASSETGLTDTQYF. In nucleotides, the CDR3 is TGTGCCAGCAGTGAAACAGGGCTCACAGATACGCAGTATTTT.

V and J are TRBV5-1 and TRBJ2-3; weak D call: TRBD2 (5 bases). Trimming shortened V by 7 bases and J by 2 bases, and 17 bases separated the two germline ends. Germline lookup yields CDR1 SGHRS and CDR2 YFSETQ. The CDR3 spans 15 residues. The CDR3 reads CASGSSGSLTDTQYF. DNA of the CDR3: TGCGCCAGCGGTTCCTCGGGATCCCTCACAGATACGCAGTATTTT.